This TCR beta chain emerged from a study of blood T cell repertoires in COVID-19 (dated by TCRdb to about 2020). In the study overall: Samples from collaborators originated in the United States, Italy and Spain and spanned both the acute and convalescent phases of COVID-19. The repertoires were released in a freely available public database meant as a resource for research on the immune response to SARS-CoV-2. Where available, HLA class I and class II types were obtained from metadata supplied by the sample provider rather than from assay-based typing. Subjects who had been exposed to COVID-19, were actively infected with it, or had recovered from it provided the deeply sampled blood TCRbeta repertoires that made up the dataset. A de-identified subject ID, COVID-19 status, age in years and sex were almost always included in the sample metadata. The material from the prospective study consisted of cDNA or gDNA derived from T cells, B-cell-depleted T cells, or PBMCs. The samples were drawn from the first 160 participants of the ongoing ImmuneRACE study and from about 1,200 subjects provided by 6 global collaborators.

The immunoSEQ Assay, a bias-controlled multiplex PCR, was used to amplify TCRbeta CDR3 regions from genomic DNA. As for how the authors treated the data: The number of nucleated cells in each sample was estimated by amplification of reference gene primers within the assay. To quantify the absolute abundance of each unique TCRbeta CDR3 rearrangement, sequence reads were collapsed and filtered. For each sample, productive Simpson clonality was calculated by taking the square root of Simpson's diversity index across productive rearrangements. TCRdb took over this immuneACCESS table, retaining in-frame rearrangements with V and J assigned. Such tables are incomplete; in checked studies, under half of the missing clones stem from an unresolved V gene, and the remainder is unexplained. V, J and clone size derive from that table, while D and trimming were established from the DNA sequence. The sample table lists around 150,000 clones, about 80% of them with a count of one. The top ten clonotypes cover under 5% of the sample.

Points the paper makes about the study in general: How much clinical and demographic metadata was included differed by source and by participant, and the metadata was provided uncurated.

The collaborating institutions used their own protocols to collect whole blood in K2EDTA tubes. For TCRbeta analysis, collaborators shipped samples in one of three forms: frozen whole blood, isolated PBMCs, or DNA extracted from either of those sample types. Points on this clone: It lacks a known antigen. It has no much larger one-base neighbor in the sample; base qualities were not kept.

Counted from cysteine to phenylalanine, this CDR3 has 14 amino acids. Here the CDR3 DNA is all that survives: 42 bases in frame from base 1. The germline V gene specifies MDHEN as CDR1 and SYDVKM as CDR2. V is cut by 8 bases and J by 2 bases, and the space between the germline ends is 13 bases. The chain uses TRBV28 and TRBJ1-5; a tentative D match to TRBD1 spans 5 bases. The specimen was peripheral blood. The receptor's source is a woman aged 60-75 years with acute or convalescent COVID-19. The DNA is TGTGCCAGCGCCAGGGTTTCGCGCAATCAGCCCCAGCATTTT. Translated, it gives CASARVSRNQPQHF.